Listed below are T cell receptor beta chains from one sample, sequenced in a study of OX40 agonist ivuxolimab in advanced cancers. Sequenced by immunoSEQ multiplex PCR; TCRdb stores in-frame clones only, minus some. This table has more than 30,000 clones, 88% appearing once. Sequences were derived from CD4+ or CD8+ T cells sorted from blood, sampled in a trial of the OX40 agonist ivuxolimab. The receptor source for this set is an adult with an advanced solid tumor such as melanoma, head and neck, liver or kidney cancer. Each CDR3 is given with its conserved first and last residue. The D gene is left open where the match is weak. For some rows the clone size is stated as once, few or many, or as a class when expanded; others skip it.

abundance,v_gene,j_gene,d_gene,CDR3aa,CDR3nt
.,TRBV5-1,TRBJ2-5,TRBD1,CASSNRGSQETQYF,TGCGCCAGCAGCAACAGGGGAAGCCAAGAGACCCAGTACTTC
.,TRBV28,TRBJ2-3,.,CASSFQRWHTQYF,TGTGCCAGCAGTTTCCAGCGGTGGCATACGCAGTATTTT
.,TRBV7-6,TRBJ2-7,TRBD2,CASSPRTSGRLYEQYF,TGTGCCAGCAGCCCCCGGACTAGCGGGAGGTTATACGAGCAGTACTTC
.,TRBV6-6,TRBJ2-5,.,CASSWGDQRPRETQYF,TGTGCCAGCAGTTGGGGAGACCAACGCCCGCGCGAGACCCAGTACTTC
.,TRBV6-1,TRBJ1-1,.,CASSEAGTLNTEAFF,TGTGCCAGCAGTGAAGCGGGGACACTGAACACTGAAGCTTTCTTT
once,TRBV2,TRBJ1-3,.,CASSVQGIGNTIYF,TGTGCCAGCAGTGTCCAGGGAATCGGAAACACCATATATTTT
.,TRBV4-2,TRBJ1-5,TRBD1,CASSQGRTGAPNQPQHF,TGTGCCAGCAGCCAAGGTCGGACAGGGGCTCCTAATCAGCCCCAGCATTTT
.,TRBV6-6,TRBJ2-7,.,CASSDAESPWEYF,TGTGCCAGCAGTGACGCCGAGAGCCCGTGGGAGTACTTC
.,TRBV7-9,TRBJ1-5,.,CASSPGAGETQPQHF,TGTGCCAGCAGCCCGGGAGCGGGGGAAACTCAGCCCCAGCATTTT
.,TRBV29-1,TRBJ1-3,TRBD1,CSVSGTGGSGNTIYF,TGCAGCGTTTCCGGGACAGGGGGATCTGGAAACACCATATATTTT
few,TRBV25-1,TRBJ2-2,TRBD2,CASSLPGLAGGGGELFF,TGTGCCAGCAGTCTTCCGGGACTAGCGGGAGGTGGCGGGGAGCTGTTTTTT
.,TRBV5-4,TRBJ2-5,TRBD1,CASSSGQGRKTQYF,TGTGCCAGCAGCTCGGGACAGGGGAGAAAGACCCAGTACTTC
.,TRBV7-3,TRBJ2-2,.,CASSLTPTSPNTGELFF,TGTGCCAGCAGCTTAACCCCAACTAGCCCGAACACCGGGGAGCTGTTTTTT
.,TRBV6-1,TRBJ1-2,.,CASSRADRPVYGYTF,TGTGCCAGCAGTCGCGCCGACAGACCAGTCTATGGCTACACCTTC
.,TRBV29-1,TRBJ1-2,.,CSVERGGRRYGYTF,TGCAGCGTTGAAAGGGGGGGGCGTCGCTATGGCTACACCTTC
.,TRBV6-6,TRBJ2-2,TRBD1,CATRKGADTGELFF,TGTGCCACCCGGAAGGGGGCCGACACCGGGGAGCTGTTTTTT
.,TRBV5-6,TRBJ1-2,.,CASSLAQGWGYTF,TGTGCCAGCAGCTTGGCACAGGGTTGGGGCTACACCTTC